This T cell receptor (beta chain) was sequenced for a study of Graves' ophthalmopathy and Graves' hyperthyroidism. V shed 7 bases and J 7 bases; nucleotides not matched to a gene: 8. Germline lookup yields CDR1 MNHNS and CDR2 SASEGT. This CDR3 is built from 15 residues. RNA transcripts served as template for amplifying TCR beta CDR3 sequences. An initial RT-PCR round employing HTBI primers preceded a second-round multiplex PCR. TCRdb passed the multiplex PCR reads through MiXCR, listing each CDR3 protein once. The data hold 680,000 or so distinct CDR3 sequences, with approximately 21% observed a single time. There are a few counts of this clonotype. Its antigen is currently unknown. Eligible hyperthyroidism cases comprised new diagnoses of under 2 months' duration in individuals aged 18 to 65. PBMCs were isolated from an approximately 10 ml sample of fresh peripheral blood. Regarding the study as a whole: Separation of ophthalmopathy from stable hyperthyroidism was achieved by a 13-signature model, at around 90% sensitivity and approximately 81% specificity. Most expanded clonotypes from thyroid (those above 0.001 frequency) were also found in blood.

Sequencing was performed on peripheral blood. This TCR came from a woman aged 18-29 years with stable Graves' hyperthyroidism. Some clones in this sample may be carry-over from other donors' samples. The J gene is TRBJ1-6, the V gene TRBV6-1; the match to TRBD1 covers 9 bases. The CDR3 region is CASKPPGTGNSPLHF. The CDR3 bases are TGTGCCAGCAAACCTCCGGGGACAGGGAATTCACCCCTCCACTTT.